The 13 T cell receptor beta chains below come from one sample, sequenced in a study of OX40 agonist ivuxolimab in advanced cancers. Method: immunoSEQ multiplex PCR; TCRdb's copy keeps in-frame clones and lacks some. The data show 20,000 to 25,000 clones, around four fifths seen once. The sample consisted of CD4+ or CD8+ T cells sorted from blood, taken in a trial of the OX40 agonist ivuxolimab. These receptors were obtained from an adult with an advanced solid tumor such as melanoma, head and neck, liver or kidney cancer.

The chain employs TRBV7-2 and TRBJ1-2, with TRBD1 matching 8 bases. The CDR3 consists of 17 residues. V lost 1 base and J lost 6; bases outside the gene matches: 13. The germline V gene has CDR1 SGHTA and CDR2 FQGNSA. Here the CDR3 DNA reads TGTGCCAGCAGCTTAGTGGCGCAGGGGGCGCGGGTGGATGGCTACACCTTC. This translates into CASSLVAQGARVDGYTF.

The CDR3 DNA reads as TGCGCCAGCAGCCAATTGGGGAACAACCAAGAGACCCAGTACTTC. It encodes CASSQLGNNQETQYF. V is TRBV4-1 and J is TRBJ2-5; D is undetermined. Germline assignment: CDR1 MGHRA and CDR2 YSYEKL. The CDR3 has 15 amino acids. V shed 2 bases and J shed 0 bases, with 10 bases lying between them.

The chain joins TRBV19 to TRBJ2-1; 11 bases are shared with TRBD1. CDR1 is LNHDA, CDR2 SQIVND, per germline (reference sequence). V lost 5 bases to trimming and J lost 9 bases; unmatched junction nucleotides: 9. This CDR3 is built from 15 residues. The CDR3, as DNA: TGTGCCAGTAGTGTTGGGACAGGGGGTTGGAGTGAGCAGTTCTTC. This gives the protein CASSVGTGGWSEQFF.

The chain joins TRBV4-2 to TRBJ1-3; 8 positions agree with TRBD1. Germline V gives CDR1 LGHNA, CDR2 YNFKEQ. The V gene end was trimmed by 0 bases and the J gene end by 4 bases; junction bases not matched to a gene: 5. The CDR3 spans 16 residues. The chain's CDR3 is CASSQDLGDRGNTIYF. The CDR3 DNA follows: TGTGCCAGCAGCCAAGATCTAGGGGACAGGGGAAACACCATATATTTT.

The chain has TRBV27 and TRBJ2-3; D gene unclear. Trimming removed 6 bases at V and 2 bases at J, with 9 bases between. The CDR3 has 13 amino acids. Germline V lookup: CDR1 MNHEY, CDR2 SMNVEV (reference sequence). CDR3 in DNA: TGTGCCAGCAGGAAATGGGACACAGATACGCAGTATTTT. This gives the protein CASRKWDTDTQYF.

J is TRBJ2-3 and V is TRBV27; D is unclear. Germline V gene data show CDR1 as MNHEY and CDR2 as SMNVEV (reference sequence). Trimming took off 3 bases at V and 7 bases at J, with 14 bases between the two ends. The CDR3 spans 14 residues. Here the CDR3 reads CASSFDSAQHTQYF. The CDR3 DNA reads TGTGCCAGCAGTTTCGACTCGGCTCAGCATACGCAGTATTTT.

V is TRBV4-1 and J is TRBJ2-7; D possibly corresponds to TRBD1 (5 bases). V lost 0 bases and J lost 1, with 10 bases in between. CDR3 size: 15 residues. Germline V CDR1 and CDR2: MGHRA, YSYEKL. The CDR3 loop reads CASSQDVAGSYEQYF. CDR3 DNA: TGCGCCAGCAGCCAAGATGTGGCAGGGTCCTACGAGCAGTACTTC.

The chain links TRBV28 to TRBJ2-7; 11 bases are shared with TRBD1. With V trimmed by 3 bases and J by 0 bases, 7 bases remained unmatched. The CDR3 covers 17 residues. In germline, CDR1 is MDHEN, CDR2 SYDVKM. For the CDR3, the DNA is TGTGCCAGCAGTTTCTACGGACAGGGGGCCGTCTCCTACGAGCAGTACTTC. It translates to CASSFYGQGAVSYEQYF.

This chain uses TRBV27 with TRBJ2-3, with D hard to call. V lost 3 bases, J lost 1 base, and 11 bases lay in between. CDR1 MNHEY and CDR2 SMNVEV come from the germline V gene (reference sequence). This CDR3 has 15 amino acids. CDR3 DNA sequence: TGTGCCAGCAGTTTCATTAGGCAGGGCACAGATACGCAGTATTTT. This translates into CASSFIRQGTDTQYF.

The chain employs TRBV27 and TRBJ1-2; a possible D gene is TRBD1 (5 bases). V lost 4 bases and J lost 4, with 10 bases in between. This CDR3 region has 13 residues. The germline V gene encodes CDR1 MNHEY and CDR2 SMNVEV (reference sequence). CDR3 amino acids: CASSSEGPYGYTF. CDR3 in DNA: TGTGCCAGCAGTTCAGAGGGGCCCTATGGCTACACCTTC.

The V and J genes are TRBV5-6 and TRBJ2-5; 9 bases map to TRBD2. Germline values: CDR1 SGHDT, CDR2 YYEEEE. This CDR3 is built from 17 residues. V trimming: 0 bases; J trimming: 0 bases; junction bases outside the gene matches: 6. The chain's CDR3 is CASSLATSGAYQETQYF. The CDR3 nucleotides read TGTGCCAGCAGCTTGGCGACTAGCGGAGCGTACCAAGAGACCCAGTACTTC. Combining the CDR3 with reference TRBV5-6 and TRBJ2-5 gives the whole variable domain DAGVTQSPTHLIKTRGQQVTLRCSPKSGHDTVSWYQQALGQGPQFIFQYYEEEERQRGNFPDRFSGHQFPNYSSELNVNALLLGDSALYLCASSLATSGAYQETQYFGPGTRLLVL.

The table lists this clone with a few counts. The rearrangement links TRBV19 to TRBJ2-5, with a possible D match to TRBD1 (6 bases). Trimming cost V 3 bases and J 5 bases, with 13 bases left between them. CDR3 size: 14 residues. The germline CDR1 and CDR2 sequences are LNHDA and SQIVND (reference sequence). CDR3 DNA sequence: TGTGCCAGTAGTATGCGGGCTGACAGGGAGACCCAGTACTTC. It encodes CASSMRADRETQYF.

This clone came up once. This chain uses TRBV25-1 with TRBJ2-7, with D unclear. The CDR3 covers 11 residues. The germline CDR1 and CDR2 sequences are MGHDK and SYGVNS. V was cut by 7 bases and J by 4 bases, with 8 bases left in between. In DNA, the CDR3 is TGTGCCAGCATGAGCCTTTACGAGCAGTACTTC. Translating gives CASMSLYEQYF.